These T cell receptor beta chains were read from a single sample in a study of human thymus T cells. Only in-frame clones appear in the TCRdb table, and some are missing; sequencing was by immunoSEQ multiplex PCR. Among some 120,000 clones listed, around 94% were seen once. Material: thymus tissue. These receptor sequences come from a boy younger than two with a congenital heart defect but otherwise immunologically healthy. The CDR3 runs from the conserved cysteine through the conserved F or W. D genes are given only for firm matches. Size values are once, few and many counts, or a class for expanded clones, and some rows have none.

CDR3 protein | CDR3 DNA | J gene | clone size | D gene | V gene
CASSPGQYYGYTF | TGCGCCAGCAGCCCCGGACAGTACTATGGCTACACCTTC | TRBJ1-2 | . | . | TRBV4-3
CASSVAKNRGRNTEAFF | TGTGCCAGCAGCGTAGCCAAAAACAGGGGGAGAAACACTGAAGCTTTCTTT | TRBJ1-1 | once | TRBD1 | TRBV9
CASPTSQETQYF | TGTGCCAGCCCGACATCCCAAGAGACCCAGTACTTC | TRBJ2-5 | once | . | TRBV6-4
CASSLRQHSGNTIYF | TGTGCCAGCAGCTTACGACAGCACTCTGGAAACACCATATATTTT | TRBJ1-3 | . | . | TRBV7-6
CASSLGLAGGATGELFF | TGTGCCAGCAGCCTGGGACTAGCGGGGGGCGCCACCGGGGAGCTGTTTTTT | TRBJ2-2 | . | TRBD2 | TRBV5-5
CASSGRLSDTQYF | TGTGCCAGCAGCGGCCGACTGTCTGATACGCAGTATTTT | TRBJ2-3 | . | . | TRBV7-2
CASSPAEHRGGGGYTF | TGCGCCAGCAGCCCCGCCGAACACAGGGGAGGGGGTGGCTACACCTTC | TRBJ1-2 | . | TRBD1 | TRBV5-1
CASSLGFEVGGYTF | TGTGCCAGCAGCTTGGGATTTGAGGTCGGGGGCTACACCTTC | TRBJ1-2 | . | . | TRBV5-5
CASSSRVGEQFF | TGTGCCAGCAGCTCCCGGGTGGGGGAGCAGTTCTTC | TRBJ2-1 | once | . | TRBV5-4
CASRRTGGNEQYF | TGCGCCAGCAGAAGGACAGGGGGCAACGAGCAGTACTTC | TRBJ2-7 | . | TRBD1 | TRBV10-2
CASSQDSPGLTSPLHF | TGCGCCAGCAGCCAAGATTCGCCGGGGCTCACTTCACCCCTCCACTTT | TRBJ1-6 | . | . | TRBV4-1
CASSLTGVGYEQYF | TGCGCCAGCAGCCTGACAGGAGTTGGCTACGAGCAGTACTTC | TRBJ2-7 | . | . | TRBV5-1
CASSESRAAYNYEQYF | TGCGCCAGCAGTGAGTCTAGGGCGGCCTACAATTACGAGCAGTACTTC | TRBJ2-7 | once | . | TRBV10-1
CASSQDSWGADPYF | TGCGCCAGCAGCCAAGATAGTTGGGGGGCTGACCCGTACTTC | TRBJ2-4 | . | . | TRBV4-3
CASSLPSWTGEKSTEAFF | TGTGCCAGCAGCTTACCCTCGTGGACAGGGGAAAAGAGCACTGAAGCTTTCTTT | TRBJ1-1 | . | TRBD1 | TRBV7-6
CASRLREMDKNIQYF | TGTGCCAGCAGGCTACGCGAGATGGACAAAAACATTCAGTACTTC | TRBJ2-4 | . | . | TRBV6-6
CASSFAAPISGNTIYF | TGTGCCAGCAGCTTTGCAGCCCCTATCTCTGGAAACACCATATATTTT | TRBJ1-3 | . | . | TRBV5-6
CASSNLVVAGELFF | TGTGCCAGCAGCAATTTAGTTGTCGCCGGGGAGCTGTTTTTT | TRBJ2-2 | . | . | TRBV5-6
CASSQEAGGGTTDTQYF | TGCGCCAGCAGCCAAGAAGCGGGGGGTGGCACGACAGATACGCAGTATTTT | TRBJ2-3 | . | TRBD2 | TRBV4-3
CASSFSSTPSTRELFF | TGTGCCAGCAGCTTTTCTAGCACCCCCTCTACCCGGGAGCTGTTTTTT | TRBJ2-2 | . | . | TRBV5-6
CASSLSQTGGGLAGELFF | TGTGCCAGCAGTTTGTCTCAGACAGGGGGCGGTCTGGCCGGGGAGCTGTTTTTT | TRBJ2-2 | . | TRBD1 | TRBV28
CAWSPSQAGVNNEQFF | TGTGCCTGGAGTCCGTCGCAAGCGGGGGTTAACAATGAGCAGTTCTTC | TRBJ2-1 | . | TRBD2 | TRBV30
CASRLDREEGGSDQYF | TGCGCCAGCAGGTTGGACAGGGAGGAGGGCGGAAGCGATCAGTACTTC | TRBJ2-7 | . | TRBD1 | TRBV5-1
CASSFGLAGRAHQETQYF | TGTGCCAGCAGCTTTGGACTAGCGGGGCGAGCCCATCAAGAGACCCAGTACTTC | TRBJ2-5 | . | TRBD2 | TRBV7-2
CATSRDGGSNQPQHF | TGTGCCACCAGCAGAGATGGGGGATCCAATCAGCCCCAGCATTTT | TRBJ1-5 | . | . | TRBV15
CASSRGQASSYNEQFF | TGCGCCAGCAGCCGTGGACAGGCGAGCTCCTACAATGAGCAGTTCTTC | TRBJ2-1 | . | TRBD1 | TRBV5-1
CASSIRASGANVLTF | TGTGCCAGTAGTATACGGGCCTCCGGGGCCAACGTCCTGACTTTC | TRBJ2-6 | . | . | TRBV19
CASYSAGYTF | TGCGCCAGCTACAGTGCTGGCTACACCTTC | TRBJ1-2 | . | . | TRBV4-1
CASSQEVPAGTDTQYF | TGTGCCAGCAGCCAAGAAGTCCCGGCCGGCACAGATACGCAGTATTTT | TRBJ2-3 | . | . | TRBV4-2
CASSQQGSGELFF | TGCGCCAGCAGCCAACAGGGGAGCGGGGAGCTGTTTTTT | TRBJ2-2 | . | . | TRBV4-1
CASSGGYRDTKWAKNIQYF | TGTGCCAGCAGTGGGGGATACCGGGACACTAAATGGGCCAAAAACATTCAGTACTTC | TRBJ2-4 | . | . | TRBV2
CASSSGQGGKEQPQHF | TGTGCCAGCAGTTCCGGACAGGGCGGAAAGGAACAGCCCCAGCATTTT | TRBJ1-5 | . | TRBD1 | TRBV27